This T cell receptor beta chain is drawn from a study of cytomegalovirus exposure and HLA in healthy donors. On the study more broadly: Earlier findings included roughly 120 million unique TCR beta sequences obtained from 170 million or so T cells.

Germline values: CDR1 SEHNR, CDR2 FQNEAQ (reference sequence). V dropped 1 base and J dropped 8 bases, with 9 bases sitting between them. The CDR3 is 14 amino acids. It was with 60 Vbeta and 13 Jbeta primers that the PCR ran. Some clones are missing from TCRdb's copy, which holds only in-frame ones; the method was immunoSEQ multiplex PCR. The data contain 130,000 to 150,000 clones, around 83% of them seen just once; the ten biggest clones take up about 3.9%. The sequencing sample was made of PBMCs. The receptor was derived from a man aged 40-49 years in good health and CMV-seropositive. The chain recombines TRBV7-9 with TRBJ1-6; D might be TRBD1 (6 bases). The CDR3: CASSLGTAHSPLHF. The CDR3 DNA sequence: TGTGCCAGCAGCTTAGGGACAGCCCATTCACCCCTCCACTTT.